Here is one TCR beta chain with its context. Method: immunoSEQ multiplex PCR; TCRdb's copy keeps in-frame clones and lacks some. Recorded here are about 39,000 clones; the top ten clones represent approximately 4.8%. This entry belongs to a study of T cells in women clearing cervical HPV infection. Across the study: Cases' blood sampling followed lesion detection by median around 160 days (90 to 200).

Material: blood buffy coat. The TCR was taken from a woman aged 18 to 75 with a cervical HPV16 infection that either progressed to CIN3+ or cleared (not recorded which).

Incomplete CDR3 DNA: TGTGCCAGCCTGTCGGACAGGGGGAGTTTTAGGGAGACC. It specifies CASLSDRGSFRET. The CDR3 in its entirety is CASLSDRGSFRETQYF. The chain couples TRBV2 to TRBJ2-5; 10 positions match TRBD1. The CDR3 end is not reached by the read, which stops 3 residues before it; the germline J gene fills it in. V trimming: 8 bases; J trimming: 5 bases; junction bases outside the gene matches: 14. Germline CDR1 is SNHLY and CDR2 is FYNNEI. There are 16 residues in the CDR3. Drawing the rest from reference TRBV2 and TRBJ2-5, the complete variable domain is EPEVTQTPSHQVTQMGQEVILRCVPISNHLYFYWYRQILGQKVEFLVSFYNNEISEKSEIFDDQFSVERPDGSNFTLKIRSTKLEDSAMYFCASLSDRGSFRETQYFGPGTRLLVL.